These T cell receptor beta chains were read from a single sample in a study of blood T cell repertoires in COVID-19. The protocol was immunoSEQ multiplex PCR, while the TCRdb copy is restricted to in-frame clones and leaves out a portion. The sample has 70,000 or so clones, roughly nine tenths seen once. Sequenced input: peripheral blood. The source of these receptors is a woman older than 75 with acute or convalescent COVID-19. The CDR3 runs from the conserved cysteine through the conserved F or W. The D gene is left open where the match is weak. Expanded clones get a size class; other rows say once, few or many, or leave the size out.

TRBD1,TRBJ2-7,TRBV20-1,NA,CSASVGQVYEQYF,TGCAGTGCTAGTGTGGGACAGGTTTACGAGCAGTACTTC
NA,TRBJ1-1,TRBV3-1/TRBV3-2,NA,CASTSYGTEAFF,TGTGCCAGCACTTCCTATGGCACTGAAGCTTTCTTT
TRBD1,TRBJ2-2,TRBV18,once,CASSPTGVTGELFF,TGTGCCAGCTCACCGACAGGGGTCACCGGGGAGCTGTTTTTT
TRBD2,TRBJ2-2,TRBV9,NA,CASSVARGGTTGELFF,TGTGCCAGCAGCGTCGCCCGCGGGGGGACCACCGGGGAGCTGTTTTTT
NA,TRBJ1-5,TRBV7-8,NA,CASNLGGRDQPQHF,TGTGCCAGCAACCTCGGAGGGAGGGACCAGCCCCAGCATTTT
TRBD1,TRBJ2-6,TRBV5-1,NA,CASSYSSRQGSGANVLTF,TGCGCCAGCAGCTATTCTAGTAGACAGGGCTCTGGGGCCAACGTCCTGACTTTC
TRBD2,TRBJ2-2,TRBV6-5,NA,CASRREIAGPGELFF,TGTGCCAGCAGAAGGGAAATAGCGGGCCCCGGGGAGCTGTTTTTT
NA,TRBJ1-1,TRBV7-9,once,CASSLTGNTEAFF,TGTGCCAGCAGCTTAACAGGAAACACTGAAGCTTTCTTT
TRBD2,TRBJ2-3,TRBV4-2,NA,CASSPIVGLAGGTDTQYF,TGTGCCAGCAGCCCGATAGTGGGGCTAGCGGGGGGAACAGATACGCAGTATTTT
NA,TRBJ1-3,TRBV28,NA,CASNVPGANGNTIYF,TGTGCCAGCAATGTCCCAGGGGCTAATGGAAACACCATATATTTT
NA,TRBJ1-6,TRBV27,once,CASSRSIPGGNSPLHF,TGTGCCAGCAGTCGATCAATTCCGGGGGGGAATTCACCCCTCCACTTT
NA,TRBJ2-3,TRBV2,NA,CASRTRRTDTQYF,TGTGCCAGCAGGACTAGGCGCACAGATACGCAGTATTTT
NA,TRBJ1-1,TRBV7-2,NA,CASSLTRNTEAFF,TGTGCCAGCAGCTTAACAAGGAACACTGAAGCTTTCTTT
NA,TRBJ1-6,TRBV4-3,NA,CASSQDGSDNSPLHF,TGCGCCAGCAGCCAAGATGGTTCAGATAATTCACCCCTCCACTTT
TRBD1,TRBJ1-1,TRBV3-1/TRBV3-2,NA,CASSPRRSTGGKNTEAFF,TGTGCCAGCAGCCCTCGAAGATCGACAGGGGGAAAAAACACTGAAGCTTTCTTT
NA,TRBJ1-6,TRBV28,NA,CASSPGGVWLNSPLHF,TGTGCCAGCTCGCCGGGGGGGGTCTGGCTTAATTCACCCCTCCACTTT
TRBD2,TRBJ2-1,TRBV18,NA,CASSPPTSGTYNEQFF,TGTGCCAGCTCACCCCCGACTAGCGGGACCTACAATGAGCAGTTCTTC
NA,TRBJ2-5,TRBV6-5,few,CASSLGGTQYF,TGTGCCAGCAGTTTGGGGGGGACCCAGTACTTC
NA,TRBJ2-5,TRBV9,NA,CASSKGGARETQYF,TGTGCCAGCAGCAAAGGGGGGGCCCGGGAGACCCAGTACTTC
NA,TRBJ1-4,TRBV30,NA,CAWSAKGRRTEKLFF,TGTGCCTGGAGCGCCAAGGGCCGGAGGACTGAAAAACTGTTTTTT
TRBD2,TRBJ2-7,TRBV7-2,NA,CASSLGLAGVLGQYF,TGTGCCAGCAGCTTAGGGCTAGCGGGGGTTTTGGGGCAGTACTTC
TRBD2,TRBJ2-3,TRBV2,NA,CASSERPGLASDTQYF,TGTGCCAGCAGTGAAAGGCCTGGACTAGCGTCAGATACGCAGTATTTT
NA,TRBJ1-6,TRBV12-3/TRBV12-4,NA,CASSFPPNSPLHF,TGTGCCAGCAGTTTCCCCCCGAATTCACCCCTCCACTTT
NA,TRBJ1-5,TRBV27,NA,CASSFTNSNQPQHF,TGTGCCAGCAGTTTCACAAATAGCAATCAGCCCCAGCATTTT